The clone carrying this T cell receptor beta chain was observed a handful of times. The antigen remains unidentified. This CDR3 comprises 14 residues. V shed 6 bases, J shed 4 bases, and the junction held 6 bases outside the gene matches. Germline V gene sequence: CDR1 SNHLY, CDR2 FYNNEI. The data derive from a study of vaccination and CD4 T cells after COVID-19. Stated treatment: approximately nine-day PBMC culture with coronavirus spike peptide pools or control peptides (ViraFEST assay). Gathered ahead of the COVID-19 pandemic (2011-2018) were the CD4+ T cells of the unexposed donor. The study, taken as a whole, reports: Spike mono-reactivity marked 304 of 307 vaccine-specific clones in convalescent patients. Recorded median SARS-CoV-2-reactive clonotype numbers increased from 21 to 38 without reaching significance.

An Oncomine TCR Beta short-read assay was used to sequence the DNA from cultured CD4+ T cells. TCRdb itself ran the PCR reads through MiXCR, one entry per CDR3 protein. The repertoire holds about 6,900 distinct CDR3 sequences, with less than 30% as singletons. The chain uses TRBV2 and TRBJ2-3; TRBD2 agrees at 8 bases. The specimen was CD4+ T cells from blood, cultured in vitro. The sequence came from a human donor in good health. CDR3 in amino acids: CASRPGLVADTQYF. The CDR3 DNA follows: TGTGCCAGCAGACCGGGACTAGTAGCAGATACGCAGTATTTT.